Listed below are T cell receptor beta chains from one sample, sequenced in a study of a mutant IDH1 vaccine in newly diagnosed glioma. Profiling relied on immunoSEQ multiplex PCR, and the TCRdb table lists in-frame clones only, not all of them. The sample records fewer than 70,000 clones, 75% to 90% being singletons. Their antigens remain unidentified. The sample here was PBMCs, taken from a glioma patient whose treatment included an IDH1 peptide vaccine. All receptors derive from a man in his forties with glioma. CDR3s include the opening cysteine and the closing phenylalanine or tryptophan. Fields, in order: J gene, clone size, D gene, V gene, CDR3 DNA, CDR3 protein. D genes are given only for firm matches. Some rows mark clone size as missing; the rest say once, few, many or name a class of expanded clone.

TRBJ1-5 | few | TRBD1 | TRBV7-2 | TGTGCCAGCAGCCAAGGGATCTGGACAGGGCTTACTCAGCCCCAGCATTTT | CASSQGIWTGLTQPQHF
TRBJ2-3 | - | TRBD2 | TRBV4-1 | TGCGCCAGCAGCCAAGGGGCTAGCGGGAGGACAGATACGCAGTATTTT | CASSQGASGRTDTQYF
TRBJ2-5 | - | TRBD1 | TRBV6-1 | TGTGCCAGCAGTGCCCTAACAGGGGGCCGTGAGACCCAGTACTTC | CASSALTGGRETQYF
TRBJ1-1 | - | - | TRBV6-1 | TGTGCCAGCAGTGAAGCTTCCCCCAGGGTCGGAACTGAAGCTTTCTTT | CASSEASPRVGTEAFF
TRBJ1-2 | - | TRBD1 | TRBV7-9 | TGTGCCAGCAGCTTAGGGACAGGGACGACTAGCTATGGCTACACCTTC | CASSLGTGTTSYGYTF
TRBJ2-1 | - | TRBD2 | TRBV7-9 | TGTGCCAGCAGCTTAGCGACGGTAGCGGGAGACTATGAGCAGTTCTTC | CASSLATVAGDYEQFF
TRBJ1-1 | - | TRBD1 | TRBV27 | TGTGCCAGCACGGGACAGGGACACACTGAAGCTTTCTTT | CASTGQGHTEAFF
TRBJ2-7 | - | - | TRBV5-1 | TGCGCCAGCAGCTCCGGGTACCTCTCCTACGAGCAGTACTTC | CASSSGYLSYEQYF
TRBJ2-7 | - | - | TRBV19 | TGTGCCAGTAGTACTGACAGAACCTCCTCCTACGAGCAGTACTTC | CASSTDRTSSYEQYF
TRBJ2-7 | - | TRBD2 | TRBV19 | TGTGCCAGTAGTCCCCGCCGAGGTAGCGGGTCCTACGAGCAGTACTTC | CASSPRRGSGSYEQYF
TRBJ1-2 | - | - | TRBV28 | TGTGCCAGCAGCCTTAGTAACTATGGCTACACCTTC | CASSLSNYGYTF
TRBJ2-7 | once | TRBD1 | TRBV6-1 | TGTGCCAGCAGTCCCGGGGACAGGGTAATCGAGCAGTACTTC | CASSPGDRVIEQYF
TRBJ2-4 | - | - | TRBV21-1 | TGTGCCAGCAGCAAAGAGCGGGCAGACCTTTGGACTAGCGACAAAAACATTCAGTACTTC | CASSKERADLWTSDKNIQYF
TRBJ1-2 | - | - | TRBV9 | TGTGCCAGCAGCCCGTCTACCGGGGGCTACTATGGCTACACCTTC | CASSPSTGGYYGYTF
TRBJ1-1 | - | - | TRBV28 | TGTGCCAGCACGACCCTCACTGAAGCTTTCTTT | CASTTLTEAFF
TRBJ1-2 | - | TRBD1 | TRBV5-1 | TGCGCCAGCAGCTTGACCGGACAGGAGGCTAACTATGGCTACACCTTC | CASSLTGQEANYGYTF
TRBJ1-6 | - | - | TRBV6-1 | TGTGCCAGCACCTTTTCGGGAAATTCACCCCTCCACTTT | CASTFSGNSPLHF
TRBJ1-2 | once | TRBD1 | TRBV7-9 | TGTGCCAGCAGCTTTCCGGGACAGGCCATCTATGGCTACACCTTC | CASSFPGQAIYGYTF
TRBJ1-5 | - | - | TRBV7-2 | TGTGCCAGCAGCTTAGACGGACGGGGCAATCAGCCCCAGCATTTT | CASSLDGRGNQPQHF
TRBJ2-3 | - | - | TRBV2 | TGTGCCATCAATCCCGAGGGGGGGGCCGGCACAGATACGCAGTATTTT | CAINPEGGAGTDTQYF
TRBJ2-7 | - | TRBD1 | TRBV5-6 | TGTGCCAGCAGCCTACCGGGACAGGGCCCCTTTGGGCAGTACTTC | CASSLPGQGPFGQYF
TRBJ1-2 | few | TRBD1 | TRBV7-2 | TGTGCCAGCAGCTTAGCCGGACAGGGACATGGCTACACCTTC | CASSLAGQGHGYTF